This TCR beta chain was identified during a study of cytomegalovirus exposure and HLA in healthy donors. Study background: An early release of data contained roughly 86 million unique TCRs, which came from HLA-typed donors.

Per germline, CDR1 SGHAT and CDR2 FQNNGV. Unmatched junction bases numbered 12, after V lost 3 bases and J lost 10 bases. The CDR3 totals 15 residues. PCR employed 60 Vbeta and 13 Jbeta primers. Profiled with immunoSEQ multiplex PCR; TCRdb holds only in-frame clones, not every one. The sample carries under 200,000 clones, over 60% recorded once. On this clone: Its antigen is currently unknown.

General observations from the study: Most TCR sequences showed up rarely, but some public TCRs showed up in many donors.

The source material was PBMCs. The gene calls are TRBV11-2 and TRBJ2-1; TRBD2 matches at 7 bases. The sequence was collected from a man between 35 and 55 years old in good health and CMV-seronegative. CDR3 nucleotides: TGTGCCAGCAGCTTTGGGACTACCACGAGTGGGGAGCAGTTCTTC. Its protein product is CASSFGTTTSGEQFF. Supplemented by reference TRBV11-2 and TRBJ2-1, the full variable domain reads EAGVAQSPRYKIIEKRQSVAFWCNPISGHATLYWYQQILGQGPKLLIQFQNNGVVDDSQLPKDRFSAERLKGVDSTLKIQPAKLEDSAVYLCASSFGTTTSGEQFFGPGTRLTVL.